One sample yielded the 11 T cell receptor beta chains listed below, sequenced in a study of OX40 agonist ivuxolimab in advanced cancers. TCRdb's copy holds only in-frame clones and misses some; the assay was immunoSEQ multiplex PCR. The sample holds some 100,000 clones, 90% seen once. This specimen was CD4+ or CD8+ T cells sorted from blood, taken in a trial of the OX40 agonist ivuxolimab. The receptor set was obtained from an adult with an advanced solid tumor such as melanoma, head and neck, liver or kidney cancer.

The rearrangement links TRBV19 to TRBJ2-7, with D possibly being TRBD1 or TRBD2 (5 bases each). V was cut by 11 bases and J by 2 bases, with 16 bases left in between. The germline gives CDR1 LNHDA, CDR2 SQIVND (reference sequence). There are 13 residues in the CDR3. The CDR3 loop reads CAGKPRGPYEQYF. CDR3 nucleotides: TGTGCCGGTAAACCGAGGGGCCCCTACGAGCAGTACTTC. Drawing the rest from reference TRBV19 and TRBJ2-7, the complete variable domain is DGGITQSPKYLFRKEGQNVTLSCEQNLNHDAMYWYRQDPGQGLRLIYYSQIVNDFQKGDIAEGYSVSREKKESFPLTVTSAQKNPTAFYLCAGKPRGPYEQYFGPGTRLTVT.

This clone was recorded once. V is TRBV18 and J is TRBJ2-7; D is perhaps TRBD1 or TRBD2 (6 bases each). This CDR3 comprises 14 residues. In germline, CDR1 is KGHSH, CDR2 LQKENI. The V and J ends lost 3 bases and 6 bases respectively, with 15 bases between them. The CDR3 loop is CASSPGTGGGEQYF. CDR3 in DNA: TGTGCCAGCTCACCGGGAACCGGAGGGGGCGAGCAGTACTTC.

The gene calls are TRBV21-1 and TRBJ2-1; the table's D call of TRBD2 was not tested on the DNA. TRBV21-1 constitutes a pseudogene. The CDR3 length is 19 residues. The CDR3 region is CATLMTVTGLAGIGNEQFF. The CDR3 DNA is TGTGCCACCCTTATGACAGTGACGGGACTAGCGGGAATCGGTAATGAGCAGTTCTTC.

This chain uses TRBV28 with TRBJ2-7; the D gene could be TRBD1 or TRBD2 (5 bases each). Germline V lookup: CDR1 MDHEN, CDR2 SYDVKM. CDR3 length equals 13 residues. V lost 6 bases and J 6 bases, leaving 15 bases between the germline ends. The DNA for the CDR3 is TGTGCCAGCAGGTCAGGGTATCGGGGCGAGCAGTACTTC. It translates to CASRSGYRGEQYF.

V usage is TRBV19 and J usage is TRBJ2-7, with 7 bases lining up with TRBD2. V shed 5 bases, J shed 1 base, and the junction held 11 bases outside the gene matches. Germline CDR1 LNHDA, CDR2 SQIVND (reference sequence). This CDR3 region has 16 residues. CDR3 sequence (DNA): TGTGCCAGTAGTTCCGCCCGGAGCGGGATATCCTACGAGCAGTACTTC. It specifies CASSSARSGISYEQYF.

V and J are TRBV6-1 and TRBJ2-1, with D possibly called TRBD1 or TRBD2 (5 bases each). CDR1 MNHNS and CDR2 SASEGT come from the germline V gene. The ends were cut back, 6 bases at V and 1 base at J, with 25 bases in the middle. The length of the CDR3 is 19 residues. In nucleotides, the CDR3 is TGTGCCAGCAGCGAATGGGGGAGACAAAGACCTATTTCCTACAATGAGCAGTTCTTC. Translation gives CASSEWGRQRPISYNEQFF.

The CDR3 loop is CSVSGRGYEQYF. The CDR3 DNA follows: TGCAGCGTGTCTGGACGGGGGTACGAGCAGTACTTC. V and J are TRBV29-1 and TRBJ2-7; D may be TRBD2 (6 bases). Trimming left V 6 bases short and J 4 bases short, with 13 bases between. The V gene's germline CDR1 is SQVTM and CDR2 ANQGSEA. The CDR3 is 12 amino acids.

This chain links TRBV9 with TRBJ2-1; D gene unclear. The CDR3 is 15 amino acids. V was pared by 0 bases and J by 4 bases, with 11 bases between. The germline V gene encodes CDR1 SGDLS and CDR2 YYNGEE. The CDR3 loop is CASSVGRVAYNEQFF. The CDR3 nucleotides are TGTGCCAGCAGCGTAGGTAGGGTTGCTTACAATGAGCAGTTCTTC.

The chain carries TRBV6-6 and TRBJ2-7, with 7 nucleotides matching TRBD1. Germline lookup yields CDR1 MNHNY and CDR2 SVGAGI (reference sequence). J lost 3 bases, V lost 2 bases, and 1 base had no gene match. The CDR3 is 13 amino acids. Here the CDR3 reads CASSYGTDYEQYF. As DNA, the CDR3 is TGTGCCAGCAGTTACGGGACAGACTACGAGCAGTACTTC.

The chain links TRBV6-5 to TRBJ2-3; D gene uncertain. The CDR3 has 15 amino acids. CDR1 is MNHEY and CDR2 is SVGAGI in the germline V gene. V was shortened by 0 bases and J by 5 bases, with 12 bases between the two germline ends. CDR3 bases: TGTGCCAGCAGTTACTCGACAAATAGCTTAGATACGCAGTATTTT. Translated: CASSYSTNSLDTQYF.

This clone was observed a handful of times. V gene TRBV5-1 combines with J gene TRBJ2-5; D might be TRBD1 or TRBD2, each matching 5 bases. CDR1 and CDR2 from the germline V gene are SGHRS and YFSETQ. This CDR3 has 15 residues. V was clipped by 1 base and J by 1 base, with 11 bases between them. The CDR3: CASSLPLGTQETQYF. In DNA form, the CDR3 reads TGCGCCAGCAGCTTGCCCCTCGGGACCCAAGAGACCCAGTACTTC.